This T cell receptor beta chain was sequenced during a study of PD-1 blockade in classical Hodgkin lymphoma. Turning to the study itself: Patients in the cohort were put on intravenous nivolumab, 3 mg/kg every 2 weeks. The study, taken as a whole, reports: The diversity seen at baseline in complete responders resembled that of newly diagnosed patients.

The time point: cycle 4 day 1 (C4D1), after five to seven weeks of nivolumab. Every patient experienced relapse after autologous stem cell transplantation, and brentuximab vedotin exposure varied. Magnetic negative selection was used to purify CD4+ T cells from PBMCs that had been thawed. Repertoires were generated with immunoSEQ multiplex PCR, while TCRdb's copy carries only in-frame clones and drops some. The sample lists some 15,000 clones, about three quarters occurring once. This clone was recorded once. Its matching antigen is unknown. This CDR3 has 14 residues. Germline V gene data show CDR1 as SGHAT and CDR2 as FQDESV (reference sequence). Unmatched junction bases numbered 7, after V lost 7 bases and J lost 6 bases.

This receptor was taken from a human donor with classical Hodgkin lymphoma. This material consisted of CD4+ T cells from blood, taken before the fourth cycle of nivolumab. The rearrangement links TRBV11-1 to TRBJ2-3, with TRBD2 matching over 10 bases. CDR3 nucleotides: TGTGCCAGCACCCCGACTAGCGGGTGGGATACGCAGTATTTT. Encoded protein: CASTPTSGWDTQYF.